This T cell receptor beta chain emerged from a study of blood T cell repertoires in COVID-19. The V end lost 1 base, the J end lost 4 bases, and 10 bases lay between the germline ends. This CDR3 has 14 residues. Germline V gene sequence: CDR1 SGHTA, CDR2 FQGNSA. This clone was seen once. In the study's own analysis: How many nucleated cells were present was estimated from reference gene primer amplification. The data were produced by immunoSEQ multiplex PCR, yet TCRdb's version contains in-frame clones alone and is incomplete. The V and J calls and clone size were taken over from that table, and D and trimming were inferred from the DNA. This table holds under 200,000 clones, 88% found once.

The chain employs TRBV7-2 and TRBJ1-1; D might be TRBD1 (5 bases). This TCR came from a man aged 50-59 years who had recovered from COVID-19. Sequenced material: peripheral blood. CDR3 nucleotide sequence: TGTGCCAGCAGCTTAGGGGGGGTCCTCACTGAAGCTTTCTTT. Translating it yields CASSLGGVLTEAFF.